Below are 16 T cell receptor beta chains sequenced from a single sample in a study of cytomegalovirus exposure and HLA in healthy donors. The PCR employed 60 Vbeta primers together with 13 Jbeta primers. Sequencing was performed with immunoSEQ multiplex PCR; in TCRdb, only in-frame clones are kept and a portion is missing. The table lists approximately 82,000 clones, 62% of them singletons, with around 5.5% in the top ten. The sequenced material came from PBMCs. Source of these receptors: a woman aged 25 to 39 in good health and CMV-seropositive.

The CDR3 loop is CASSMGQRGNYGYTF. In DNA, the CDR3 is TGTGCCAGCAGTATGGGTCAGCGGGGAAACTATGGCTACACCTTC. J is TRBJ1-2 and V is TRBV2; D ambiguous. Germline assignment: CDR1 SNHLY and CDR2 FYNNEI. CDR3 size: 15 residues. The ends were cut back, 5 bases at V and 2 bases at J, with 15 bases in the middle.

J is TRBJ2-1 and V is TRBV15, with TRBD2 matching over 8 bases. The CDR3 runs to 14 residues. CDR1 is LNHNV, CDR2 YYDKDF, per germline (reference sequence). Germline trimming cut 8 bases from V and 0 bases from J; bases unmatched to any gene: 3. The CDR3 coding sequence is TGTGCCACCTGTGCGGGGGGCTCCTACAATGAGCAGTTCTTC. Translating it yields CATCAGGSYNEQFF.

This clone was counted between two and nine times. The chain employs TRBV7-2 and TRBJ1-6; the match to TRBD1 covers 9 bases. V was clipped by 5 bases and J by 9 bases; unmatched bases: 5. Germline V gene lookup returns CDR1 SGHTA and CDR2 FQGNSA. The CDR3 covers 14 residues. The CDR3 reads CASSPPDRGSPLHF. CDR3 DNA sequence: TGTGCCAGCAGCCCCCCGGACAGGGGTTCACCCCTCCACTTT.

The chain combines TRBV2 with TRBJ2-5, with D hard to call. The V end was cut by 4 bases, the J end by 1 base, with 10 bases between. The CDR3 is made up of 14 amino acids. The germline gives CDR1 SNHLY, CDR2 FYNNEI. Here the CDR3 reads CASSAWATQETQYF. For the CDR3, the DNA is TGTGCCAGCAGTGCCTGGGCAACCCAAGAGACCCAGTACTTC.

The CDR3 here is CASSPLEESKAFF. Here the CDR3 DNA reads TGTGCCAGCTCACCTTTGGAGGAATCCAAAGCTTTCTTT. This chain uses TRBV18 with TRBJ1-1; D remains unclear. The germline V and J ends were trimmed by 3 bases and 9 bases, with 14 bases remaining between them. This CDR3 is 13 amino acids long. The germline gives CDR1 KGHSH, CDR2 LQKENI.

This rearrangement joins TRBV7-9 to TRBJ2-7; tentatively, D is TRBD1 (7 bases). Germline V gene lookup returns CDR1 SEHNR and CDR2 FQNEAQ (reference sequence). CDR3 size: 12 residues. The CDR3 nucleotides read TGTGCGGCGGGGCAGGGGGACTACGAGCAGTACTTC. This sequence encodes CAAGQGDYEQYF. Drawing the rest from reference TRBV7-9 and TRBJ2-7, the complete variable domain is DTGVSQNPRHKITKRGQNVTFRCDPISEHNRLYWYRQTLGQGPEFLTYFQNEAQLEKSRLLSDRFSAERPKGSFSTLEIQRTEQGDSAMYLCAAGQGDYEQYFGPGTRLTVT.

This rearrangement joins TRBV6-6 to TRBJ2-3, with D unresolved. CDR3 size: 14 residues. Trimming removed 6 bases at V and 0 bases at J, with 10 bases between. The V gene's germline CDR1 is MNHNY and CDR2 SVGAGI (reference sequence). The CDR3 region is CASRLDRSTDTQYF. The CDR3 DNA sequence: TGTGCCAGCAGGCTAGACCGCAGCACAGATACGCAGTATTTT.

This chain connects TRBV6-6 to TRBJ1-2; D might be TRBD1 (6 bases). The V end was cut by 7 bases, the J end by 0 bases, with 12 bases between. Germline V gene sequence: CDR1 MNHNY, CDR2 SVGAGI (reference sequence). CDR3 length: 14 residues. The CDR3 spells CASTGAESNYGYTF. CDR3 bases: TGTGCCAGCACAGGGGCCGAGTCTAACTATGGCTACACCTTC.

The V gene is TRBV5-1, the J gene TRBJ2-3; D is unclear. The CDR3 has 14 residues. V was trimmed by 2 bases and J by 2 bases, leaving 9 bases between them. CDR1 is SGHRS and CDR2 is YFSETQ in the germline V gene. The CDR3 spells CASSFSSPTDTQYF. The DNA for the CDR3 is TGCGCCAGCAGCTTCTCGTCTCCCACAGATACGCAGTATTTT. The full variable domain, its missing parts supplied by reference TRBV5-1 and TRBJ2-3, is KAGVTQTPRYLIKTRGQQVTLSCSPISGHRSVSWYQQTPGQGLQFLFEYFSETQRNKGNFPGRFSGRQFSNSRSEMNVSTLELGDSALYLCASSFSSPTDTQYFGPGTRLTVL.

This chain links TRBV28 with TRBJ1-5, with 9 positions matching TRBD1. V shed 6 bases and J 5 bases; nucleotides not matched to a gene: 14. The CDR3 is 17 residues long. Germline V gene sequence: CDR1 MDHEN, CDR2 SYDVKM. The CDR3 protein is CASRSGTGYSVYQPQHF. The CDR3 region has the DNA TGTGCCAGCAGGTCCGGGACAGGGTATAGTGTGTATCAGCCCCAGCATTTT.

This clone showed up just a few times. The chain has TRBV27 and TRBJ1-2; the D is unclear. Trimming left V 3 bases short and J 8 bases short, with 13 bases between. The CDR3 has 13 amino acids. Germline V CDR1 and CDR2: MNHEY, SMNVEV (reference sequence). The CDR3 DNA follows: TGTGCCAGCAGTTTTACAGCCATTACGGGCTACACCTTC. Protein product: CASSFTAITGYTF.

This chain connects TRBV6-4 to TRBJ2-1, with TRBD2 identical over 8 bases. J was trimmed by 5 bases and V by 0 bases; bases with no gene match: 6. The CDR3 has 16 residues. The germline V gene has CDR1 MRHNA and CDR2 SNTAGT. CDR3 sequence: CASSDSIAGGHNEQFF. In DNA, the CDR3 is TGTGCCAGCAGTGACTCGATCGCGGGGGGTCACAATGAGCAGTTCTTC.

The chain joins TRBV7-2 to TRBJ2-2; D is perhaps TRBD2 (5 bases). From germline, CDR1 is SGHTA and CDR2 FQGNSA. Trimming removed 6 bases at V and 2 bases at J, with 13 bases between. The CDR3 length is 15 residues. Here the CDR3 DNA reads TGTGCCAGCAGTTTGAGACGGACTAACACCGGGGAGCTGTTTTTT. Amino acids: CASSLRRTNTGELFF. Variable domain in full (rest from reference TRBV7-2 and TRBJ2-2): GAGVSQSPSNKVTEKGKDVELRCDPISGHTALYWYRQSLGQGLEFLIYFQGNSAPDKSGLPSDRFSAERTGGSVSTLTIQRTQQEDSAVYLCASSLRRTNTGELFFGEGSRLTVL.

This clone was seen just once. This chain links TRBV5-1 with TRBJ2-7; TRBD2 agrees at 10 bases. This CDR3 has 15 residues. V shed 3 bases, J shed 1 base, and the junction held 4 bases outside the gene matches. Looked up from germline, CDR1 is SGHRS and CDR2 is YFSETQ. The CDR3 DNA sequence: TGCGCCAGCAGCTGGGGGACTAGCGTATCCTACGAGCAGTACTTC. Translation: CASSWGTSVSYEQYF.

This clone was seen once. The chain uses TRBV28 and TRBJ1-2, with no clear D. This CDR3 region has 12 residues. V was trimmed by 3 bases and J by 7 bases, leaving 9 bases between them. Germline-derived CDR1 and CDR2 are MDHEN and SYDVKM. As DNA, the CDR3 is TGTGCCAGCAGTTTTGGAGGTGGTGGCTACACCTTC. Its protein product is CASSFGGGGYTF.

The CDR3 nucleotides read TGTGCCACCGGTGGCCAGGGGCAGGGCGGGAACATTCAGTACTTC. It encodes CATGGQGQGGNIQYF. The chain carries TRBV6-5 and TRBJ2-4; the D gene is possibly TRBD1 (6 bases). The CDR3 runs to 15 residues. V was pared by 10 bases and J by 7 bases, with 23 bases between. Germline CDR1 reads MNHEY; CDR2 reads SVGAGI.